This T cell receptor beta chain was observed in a study of CD8 T cells in ankylosing spondylitis. There are 16 residues in the CDR3. Germline V gene sequence: CDR1 LNHNV, CDR2 YYDKDF (reference sequence). Trimming took 0 bases from V and 6 from J, leaving 15 bases between them. TCRdb ran MiXCR on the 5' RACE reads and lists one entry per CDR3 protein. The sample yields fewer than 200,000 distinct CDR3 sequences, over 15% seen once. General study findings and limits: A number of the motif variants had already been described in reactive arthritis synovial fluid and blood.

This clonotype was detected many times. The antigen remains undetermined. Specimen: blood, either unsorted or a sorted T cell fraction (not recorded which). The chain combines TRBV15 with TRBJ2-1, with TRBD2 as a possible D gene (6 bases). The sequence derives from a male donor aged 10-29 years with ankylosing spondylitis or in good health (not recorded which). The CDR3 nucleotides read TGTGCCACCAGCAGAGATCTGGTCGGGACTTTCAATGAGCAGTTCTTC. Protein: CATSRDLVGTFNEQFF.